This TCR beta chain appears in the sequencing data of a study of siplizumab effects on memory and regulatory T cells. Here immunoSEQ multiplex PCR was the method, and the copy in TCRdb shows in-frame clones only, minus some. In the table there are 100,000 or so clones, approximately 94% of which are singletons. The specimen sequenced was CD4+ T cells sorted from blood. The sequence was obtained from a human donor in good health.

CDR3 sequence: CASSEATGISYEQYF. As DNA, the CDR3 is TGTGCCAGCAGTGAAGCGACAGGGATATCCTACGAGCAGTACTTC. The J gene is TRBJ2-5, the V gene TRBV2; 7 bases are a match to TRBD1. The end of the DNA aligns better with TRBJ2-7, so the J call may be wrong. From germline, CDR1 is SNHLY and CDR2 FYNNEI. There are 15 residues in the CDR3.